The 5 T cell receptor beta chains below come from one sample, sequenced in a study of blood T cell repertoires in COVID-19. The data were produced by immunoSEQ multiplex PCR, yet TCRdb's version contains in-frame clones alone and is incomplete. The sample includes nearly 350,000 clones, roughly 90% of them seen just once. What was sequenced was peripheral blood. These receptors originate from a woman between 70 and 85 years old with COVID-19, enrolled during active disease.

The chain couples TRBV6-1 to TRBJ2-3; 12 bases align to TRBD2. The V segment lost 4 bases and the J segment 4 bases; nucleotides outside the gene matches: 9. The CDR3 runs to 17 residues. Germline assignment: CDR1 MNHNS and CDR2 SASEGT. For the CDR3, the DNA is TGTGCCAGCAGTGCCCAGGCACTAGCGGGGGGCGCAGATACGCAGTATTTT. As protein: CASSAQALAGGADTQYF.

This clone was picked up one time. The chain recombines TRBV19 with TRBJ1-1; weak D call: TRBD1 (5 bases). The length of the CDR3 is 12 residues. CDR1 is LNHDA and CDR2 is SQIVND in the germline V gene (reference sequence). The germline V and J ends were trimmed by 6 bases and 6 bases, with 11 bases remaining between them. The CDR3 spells CASRTASAEAFF. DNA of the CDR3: TGTGCCAGTAGGACAGCCTCAGCTGAAGCTTTCTTT.

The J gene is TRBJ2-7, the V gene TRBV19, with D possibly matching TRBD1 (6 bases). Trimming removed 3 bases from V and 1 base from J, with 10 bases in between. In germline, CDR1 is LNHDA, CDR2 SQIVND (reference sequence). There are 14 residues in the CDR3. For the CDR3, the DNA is TGTGCCAGTAGTATTGGGGACATATCCTACGAGCAGTACTTC. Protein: CASSIGDISYEQYF. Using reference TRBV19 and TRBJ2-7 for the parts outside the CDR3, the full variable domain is DGGITQSPKYLFRKEGQNVTLSCEQNLNHDAMYWYRQDPGQGLRLIYYSQIVNDFQKGDIAEGYSVSREKKESFPLTVTSAQKNPTAFYLCASSIGDISYEQYFGPGTRLTVT.

In DNA form, the CDR3 reads TGTGCCAGTAGTTCCTCCCCCGGGGATGGCTACACCTTC. Residues: CASSSSPGDGYTF. The V gene is TRBV19, the J gene TRBJ1-2; D unresolved. From germline, CDR1 is LNHDA and CDR2 SQIVND (reference sequence). The CDR3 is 13 residues long. V gave up 5 bases and J gave up 6 bases, with 13 bases separating them. Together with reference TRBV19 and TRBJ1-2, the CDR3 gives the full variable domain: DGGITQSPKYLFRKEGQNVTLSCEQNLNHDAMYWYRQDPGQGLRLIYYSQIVNDFQKGDIAEGYSVSREKKESFPLTVTSAQKNPTAFYLCASSSSPGDGYTFGSGTRLTVV.

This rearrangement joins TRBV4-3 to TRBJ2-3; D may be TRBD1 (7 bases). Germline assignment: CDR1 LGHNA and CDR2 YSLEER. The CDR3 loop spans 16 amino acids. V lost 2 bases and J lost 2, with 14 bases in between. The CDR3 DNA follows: TGCGCCAGCAGCCAATTGGAGGGGGCGGTCACAGATACGCAGTATTTT. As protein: CASSQLEGAVTDTQYF.